The 25 T cell receptor beta chains in this list originate from one sample, sequenced in a study of T cells in Graves' hyperthyroidism and ophthalmopathy. Amplified TCR beta CDR3 regions derived from RNA transcripts. The HTBI primer set served for first-round RT-PCR of the TCR CDR3. From the multiplex PCR reads, TCRdb called clonotypes with MiXCR, one entry per CDR3 protein. Of about 710,000 distinct CDR3 sequences in the sample, roughly 15% were seen once. Specimen: blood. Source of these receptors: a man aged 18 to 29 with Graves' hyperthyroidism.

The chain combines TRBV4-1 with TRBJ2-5; 7 bases are a match to TRBD1. The CDR3 has 17 residues. V gave up 4 bases and J gave up 7 bases; unmatched junction bases: 18. The V gene's germline CDR1 is MGHRA and CDR2 YSYEKL. In DNA form, the CDR3 reads TGCGCCAGCAGCCCTCATGCCCGGACAGGTTCCTTGGGGACCCAGTACTTC. This encodes CASSPHARTGSLGTQYF.

CDR3 in DNA: TGTGCCAGCAGTTTTTCGATGTCATACAATGAGCAGTTCTTC. Protein product: CASSFSMSYNEQFF. The gene calls are TRBV27 and TRBJ2-1; no reliable D call. V was trimmed by 3 bases and J by 4 bases, leaving 10 bases between them. Germline loops: CDR1 MNHEY, CDR2 SMNVEV (reference sequence). This CDR3 has 14 residues.

The table lists this clonotype with many counts. This chain links TRBV6-1 with TRBJ2-7; D gene uncertain. V dropped 5 bases and J dropped 6 bases, with 14 bases sitting between them. The CDR3 sequence is 13 residues long. CDR1 is MNHNS and CDR2 is SASEGT in the germline V gene. This CDR3 reads CASSLTASGEQYF. CDR3 in DNA: TGTGCCAGCAGTCTGACGGCAAGTGGCGAGCAGTACTTC.

This clonotype appeared many times. This chain joins TRBV12-3 or TRBV12-4 and TRBJ2-7; a possible D gene is TRBD1 (6 bases). Between the trimmed V and J ends, which lost 6 bases and 8 bases, there was a span of 11 bases. The CDR3 totals 11 residues. The CDR3 DNA is TGTGCCAGCAGCCAGGGGTGGCAGCAGTACTTC. Translation: CASSQGWQQYF.

This clonotype was observed many times. CDR3 residues: CSARQGETQYF. The CDR3 bases are TGCAGTGCTAGACAGGGGGAGACCCAGTACTTC. The J gene is TRBJ2-5, the V gene TRBV20-1, with a weak D call TRBD1 (6 bases). V was cut by 2 bases and J by 5 bases, with 6 bases left in between. Germline assignment: CDR1 DFQATT and CDR2 SNEGSKA (reference sequence). The CDR3 is made up of 11 amino acids.

The rearrangement joins TRBV3-1 to TRBJ2-2; the match to TRBD2 covers 8 bases. This CDR3 region has 15 residues. V gave up 1 base and J gave up 4 bases; unmatched junction bases: 2. The V gene's germline CDR1 is LGHDT and CDR2 YNNKEL (reference sequence). The CDR3 is CASSQGAGVTGELFF. DNA of the CDR3: TGTGCCAGCAGCCAAGGAGCGGGAGTCACCGGGGAGCTGTTTTTT.

This clonotype has only a few counts. The chain has TRBV28 and TRBJ1-1, with D hard to call. The V end lost 6 bases, the J end lost 0 bases, and 17 bases lay between the germline ends. Germline CDR1 is MDHEN and CDR2 is SYDVKM. The length of the CDR3 is 16 residues. CDR3 nucleotides: TGTGCCAGCAGGCCCGGGAGTCAGCTCTTGAACACTGAAGCTTTCTTT. Residues: CASRPGSQLLNTEAFF.

The V gene is TRBV6-6, the J gene TRBJ2-6, with 10 bases lining up with TRBD2. This CDR3 comprises 20 residues. The V gene end was trimmed by 2 bases and the J gene end by 1 base; junction bases not matched to a gene: 11. The germline gives CDR1 MNHNY, CDR2 SVGAGI (reference sequence). In nucleotides, the CDR3 is TGTGCCAGCAGTTACACAGCGGGAGGGCCATGGGATTCTGGGGCCAACGTCCTGACTTTC. Translated: CASSYTAGGPWDSGANVLTF.

The chain links TRBV5-1 to TRBJ1-5; no firm D call. The ends were cut back, 0 bases at V and 7 bases at J, with 14 bases in the middle. CDR3 length: 15 amino acids. Germline V gives CDR1 SGHRS, CDR2 YFSETQ. The CDR3: CASSLEGLIGQPQHF. In nucleotides, the CDR3 is TGCGCCAGCAGCTTGGAAGGGCTGATTGGGCAGCCCCAGCATTTT.

There are many counts of this clonotype. The chain couples TRBV10-2 to TRBJ2-3, with D possibly matching TRBD2 (7 bases). Trimming removed 6 bases at V and 2 bases at J, with 18 bases between. CDR1 and CDR2 (germline): WSHSY, SAAADI. The CDR3 contains 16 residues. The CDR3 here is CASRRGHGRDTDTQYF. The DNA of the CDR3 is TGCGCCAGCAGGCGGGGGCACGGAAGAGACACAGATACGCAGTATTTT.

In its sample, this clonotype was seen a few times. The chain recombines TRBV12-3 or TRBV12-4 with TRBJ2-1; tentatively, D is TRBD1 or TRBD2 (7 bases each). Trimming removed 4 bases at V and 2 bases at J, with 15 bases between. The CDR3 sequence is 16 residues long. The CDR3: CASSSLQGGPYNEQFF. The CDR3 DNA reads as TGTGCCAGCAGTTCCCTCCAGGGGGGGCCCTACAATGAGCAGTTCTTC.

V is TRBV5-1 and J is TRBJ2-1; D is perhaps TRBD1 (6 bases). The germline gives CDR1 SGHRS, CDR2 YFSETQ. The V and J ends lost 9 bases and 3 bases respectively, with 19 bases between them. The CDR3 has 15 residues. The DNA for the CDR3 is TGCGCCACCAATGAACAGGGAAGGGACTACAATGAGCAGTTCTTC. Translated, it gives CATNEQGRDYNEQFF.

This clonotype was seen many times. V gene TRBV2 combines with J gene TRBJ1-5; tentative D call: TRBD1 (6 bases). The CDR3 extends over 15 amino acids. The germline V gene has CDR1 SNHLY and CDR2 FYNNEI. V gave up 4 bases and J gave up 7 bases, with 17 bases separating them. CDR3 sequence (DNA): TGTGCCAGCAGTGGAGGAGGGGGGCGAGGGCAGCCCCAGCATTTT. As protein: CASSGGGGRGQPQHF. The full variable domain, its missing parts supplied by reference TRBV2 and TRBJ1-5, is EPEVTQTPSHQVTQMGQEVILRCVPISNHLYFYWYRQILGQKVEFLVSFYNNEISEKSEIFDDQFSVERPDGSNFTLKIRSTKLEDSAMYFCASSGGGGRGQPQHFGDGTRLSIL.

This clonotype was observed a few times. This chain uses TRBV10-1 with TRBJ2-5; TRBD1 is a possible D gene (5 bases). Germline V CDR1 and CDR2: WNHNN, SYGVQD (reference sequence). The CDR3 has 18 amino acids. Trimming stripped 7 bases from V and 6 bases from J, with 30 bases between. CDR3 sequence: CASTGPNKGSLQDKTQYF. In DNA form, the CDR3 reads TGCGCCAGCACCGGCCCAAATAAGGGGTCCCTCCAAGACAAGACCCAGTACTTC.

This clonotype was detected many times. The chain recombines TRBV2 with TRBJ2-1; weak D call: TRBD1 (5 bases). The CDR3 consists of 15 residues. Germline loops: CDR1 SNHLY, CDR2 FYNNEI. Trimming left V 7 bases short and J 1 base short, with 14 bases between. The CDR3: CASKALTGSYNEQFF. Here the CDR3 DNA reads TGTGCCAGCAAAGCATTAACAGGTTCCTACAATGAGCAGTTCTTC.

The genes are TRBV7-2 and TRBJ2-7; a weak D match, TRBD2 (5 bases). This CDR3 contains 12 residues. Trimming stripped 4 bases from V and 7 bases from J, with 11 bases between. Germline values: CDR1 SGHTA, CDR2 FQGNSA. In nucleotides, the CDR3 is TGTGCCAGCAGCTCGACCTGGGAGGAGCAGTACTTC. Translating it yields CASSSTWEEQYF.

This chain uses TRBV11-2 with TRBJ2-1; 8 positions agree with TRBD2. The V segment lost 2 bases and the J segment 10 bases; nucleotides outside the gene matches: 13. Germline V CDR1 and CDR2: SGHAT, FQNNGV. The CDR3 has 16 residues. The CDR3 loop is CASSLPGGAGLSEQFF. The CDR3 region has the DNA TGTGCCAGCAGCTTACCGGGGGGGGCGGGACTGTCCGAGCAGTTCTTC.

This clonotype was counted many times. This sequence joins TRBV5-5 and TRBJ1-1; 9 bases line up with TRBD1. Looked up from germline, CDR1 is SGHKS and CDR2 is YYEKEE (reference sequence). The ends lost 2 bases at V and 6 bases at J; junction bases unmatched: 2. The CDR3 sequence is 13 residues long. CDR3 in amino acids: CASSLQGAPEAFF. The DNA for the CDR3 is TGTGCCAGCAGCTTACAGGGGGCCCCTGAAGCTTTCTTT.

This clonotype showed up just a few times. V is TRBV2 and J is TRBJ1-4; no definite D call. The CDR3 contains 15 residues. Deletions cut 6 bases from V and 6 bases from J, with 17 bases between. Germline V gene data show CDR1 as SNHLY and CDR2 as FYNNEI. The DNA of the CDR3 is TGTGCCAGCAGAGTGAGGGCAGCCTCAGATGAAAAACTGTTTTTT. Its protein is CASRVRAASDEKLFF. Looking up the rest from reference TRBV2 and TRBJ1-4 gives the full variable domain: EPEVTQTPSHQVTQMGQEVILRCVPISNHLYFYWYRQILGQKVEFLVSFYNNEISEKSEIFDDQFSVERPDGSNFTLKIRSTKLEDSAMYFCASRVRAASDEKLFFGSGTQLSVL.

This clonotype has ten or more counts. The chain joins TRBV7-2 to TRBJ2-5, with 11 bases matching TRBD2. Trimming removed 1 base from V and 1 base from J; junction bases left unmatched: 8. Germline V gives CDR1 SGHTA, CDR2 FQGNSA. This CDR3 has 18 residues. Written as DNA, the CDR3 is TGTGCCAGCAGCTTAGACCCCTTAGCGGGAGGGCCCCAAGAGACCCAGTACTTC. Its protein is CASSLDPLAGGPQETQYF.

This clonotype was picked up many times. V is TRBV6-6 and J is TRBJ2-1; D uncertain. The germline gives CDR1 MNHNY, CDR2 SVGAGI (reference sequence). The V gene lost 0 bases and the J gene lost 9 bases, with 12 bases spanning the gap. The CDR3 has 14 amino acids. The CDR3 DNA is TGTGCCAGCAGTTACTCGACCGATGTTGGTGAGCAGTTCTTC. This encodes CASSYSTDVGEQFF.

This clonotype was recorded a few times. The chain joins TRBV10-3 to TRBJ1-1; D might be TRBD1 (5 bases). Trimming took off 3 bases at V and 0 bases at J, with 14 bases between the two ends. Germline V CDR1 and CDR2: ENHRY, SYGVKD. CDR3 size: 16 residues. The CDR3 DNA follows: TGTGCCATCAGTGAAAGACAGTTGTCTTTGAACACTGAAGCTTTCTTT. Protein: CAISERQLSLNTEAFF.

This clonotype was observed at least ten times. The chain has TRBV28 and TRBJ1-2; a possible D gene is TRBD1 (6 bases). V lost 8 bases to trimming and J lost 3 bases, with 22 bases between them. Germline V gene lookup returns CDR1 MDHEN and CDR2 SYDVKM. The CDR3 totals 16 residues. The CDR3 spells CASSRTAEVPYYGYTF. For the CDR3, the DNA is TGTGCCAGCTCTCGGACAGCCGAGGTCCCGTACTATGGCTACACCTTC.

This clonotype was seen at least ten times. This chain joins TRBV3-1 and TRBJ2-3, with 8 bases lining up with TRBD1. The germline CDR1 and CDR2 sequences are LGHDT and YNNKEL (reference sequence). This CDR3 has 16 residues. V lost 3 bases and J lost 4; bases outside the gene matches: 9. CDR3 residues: CASSHGQGRRADTQYF. The CDR3 DNA is TGTGCCAGCAGCCACGGACAGGGACGACGTGCAGATACGCAGTATTTT.

This clonotype occurred many times. The chain links TRBV20-1 to TRBJ1-4; no reliable D call. With 0 bases removed from V and 7 bases from J, the gap between germline ends came to 9 bases. This CDR3 region has 13 residues. CDR1 and CDR2 (germline): DFQATT, SNEGSKA (reference sequence). The CDR3 nucleotides read TGCAGTGCTAGAGATCAAGGAGGTGAAAAACTGTTTTTT. Protein product: CSARDQGGEKLFF.